This T cell receptor beta chain came from a study of early T cells in non-severe SARS-CoV-2 infection. Study-wide background: Sequencing targeted bulk RNA from unsorted whole blood, leaving chains unpaired. Study-wide findings and caveats: VDJdb matching skewed toward anti-spike CD8 responses, missing private and CD4 specificities.

The CDR3 length is 13 residues. The V gene lost 1 base and the J gene lost 2 bases, with 6 bases spanning the gap. CDR1 is SGDLS, CDR2 YYNGEE, per germline. Remarks on this clonotype: Antigen unknown.

Individual cDNA molecules received unique molecular identifiers. TCRdb re-derived calls from the 5' RACE reads in MiXCR, one entry per CDR3 protein. This table has some 77,000 distinct CDR3 sequences, 16% appearing once. This sequence was found in an adult who was a healthcare worker with PCR-confirmed SARS-CoV-2 infection or an uninfected control (not recorded which). The sample was whole blood. The chain employs TRBV9 and TRBJ2-5; a possible D gene is TRBD2 (5 bases). The CDR3: CASSVTSQETQYF. The DNA of the CDR3 is TGTGCCAGCAGCGTAACTAGTCAAGAGACCCAGTACTTC.